This T cell receptor (beta chain) was captured by sequencing in a study of blood T cell repertoires in COVID-19. About the study: Sites in the United States, Italy and Spain provided acute and convalescent COVID-19 samples. The analysed material was cDNA or gDNA that came from T cells, B-cell-depleted T cells, or PBMCs.

Source study methods: It was from reference gene primer amplification that nucleated cell counts were estimated. Profiled with immunoSEQ multiplex PCR; TCRdb holds only in-frame clones, not every one. The V and J calls and the clone size are those of that table, but D and trimming were determined from the DNA. The top ten clones hold over 7% of a sample with roughly 93,000 clones, 80% to 90% of them seen once. V gave up 2 bases and J gave up 7 bases; unmatched junction bases: 8. CDR1 is SGHRS, CDR2 YFSETQ, per germline. The CDR3 has 16 amino acids. This receptor was identified in a man aged 45 to 65 with acute or convalescent COVID-19. V gene TRBV5-1 combines with J gene TRBJ2-2, with 10 nucleotides matching TRBD2. Input material: peripheral blood. CDR3 in DNA: TGCGCCAGCAGCTTCGAGCTAGCGGGGGTAGGCGGGGAGCTGTTTTTT. This gives the protein CASSFELAGVGGELFF.